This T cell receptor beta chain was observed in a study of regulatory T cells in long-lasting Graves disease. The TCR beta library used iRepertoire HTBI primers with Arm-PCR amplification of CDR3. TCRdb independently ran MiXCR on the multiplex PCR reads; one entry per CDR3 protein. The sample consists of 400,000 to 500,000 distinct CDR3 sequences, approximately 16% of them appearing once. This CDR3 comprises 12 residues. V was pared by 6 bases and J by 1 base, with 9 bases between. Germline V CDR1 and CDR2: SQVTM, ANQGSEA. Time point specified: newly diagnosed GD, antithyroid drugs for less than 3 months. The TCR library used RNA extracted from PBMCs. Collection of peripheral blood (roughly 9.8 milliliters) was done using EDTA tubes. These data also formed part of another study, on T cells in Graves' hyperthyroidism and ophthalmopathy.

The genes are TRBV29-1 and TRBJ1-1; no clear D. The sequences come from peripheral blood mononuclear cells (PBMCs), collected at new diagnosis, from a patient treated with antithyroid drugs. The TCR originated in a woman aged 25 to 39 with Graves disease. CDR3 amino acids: CSVRTPNTEAFF. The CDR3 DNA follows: TGCAGCGTCCGCACACCGAACACTGAAGCTTTCTTT.